This T cell receptor (beta chain) was observed in a study of OX40 agonist ivuxolimab in advanced cancers. Study background: Hepatocellular carcinoma, melanoma, renal cell or head and neck cancer affected the dose-escalation patients.

Assay used: immunoSEQ multiplex PCR; TCRdb lists only in-frame clones, some missing. The data show tens of thousands of clones, about nine tenths seen once. Specimen: CD4+ or CD8+ T cells sorted from blood, collected in a trial of the OX40 agonist ivuxolimab. This receptor was identified in an adult with an advanced solid tumor such as melanoma, head and neck, liver or kidney cancer.

This CDR3 is CASSPGRATEAFF. CDR3 bases: TGTGCCAGCTCACCAGGCAGGGCCACTGAAGCTTTCTTT. The rearrangement links TRBV18 to TRBJ1-1, with D tentatively TRBD1 (5 bases). The germline V gene has CDR1 KGHSH and CDR2 LQKENI. V lost 2 bases to trimming and J lost 4 bases, with 8 bases between them. The CDR3 runs 13 residues.